One sample yielded the 16 T cell receptor beta chains listed below, sequenced in a study of blood T cell repertoires in COVID-19 (dated by TCRdb to the early 2020s). The library was made by the immunoSEQ multiplex PCR assay. TCRdb took this table from immuneACCESS and kept in-frame rearrangements with V and J called. Such tables lack part of the clones; where checked against another copy, unresolved V genes explain under half of the gap, and the rest is unexplained. The sample table contains tens of thousands of clones; only one count was recorded for more than 75% of them. Approximately 55% of the sample goes to the ten largest clones. Material: peripheral blood. These TCRs come from a woman aged 80 or over with acute or convalescent COVID-19.

The rearrangement links TRBV4-3 to TRBJ2-1; 9 nucleotides align to TRBD2. The J segment lost 7 bases and the V segment lost 0 bases, leaving 7 bases of the junction unmatched. CDR3 length equals 16 residues. Germline assignment: CDR1 LGHNA and CDR2 YSLEER. The CDR3 DNA follows: TGCGCCAGCAGCCAAGATCCGCGGGAGGGGATGAATGAGCAGTTCTTC. It translates to CASSQDPREGMNEQFF.

This clone appeared a single time. V and J are TRBV12-3 or TRBV12-4 and TRBJ1-1; D gene ambiguous. The V end was cut by 5 bases, the J end by 0 bases, with 7 bases between. The CDR3 covers 13 residues. CDR3: CASSPLLNTEAFF. DNA for the CDR3: TGTGCCAGCAGTCCCCTACTGAACACTGAAGCTTTCTTT.

This clone has ten or more counts. The V and J genes are TRBV10-1 and TRBJ1-1, with D perhaps matching TRBD1 (5 bases). V lost 8 bases and J 2 bases, leaving 12 bases between the germline ends. The CDR3 has 13 residues. Germline V gene data show CDR1 as WNHNN and CDR2 as SYGVQD (reference sequence). The chain's CDR3 is CASQLQGNTEAFF. The CDR3 coding sequence is TGCGCCAGCCAACTTCAGGGAAACACTGAAGCTTTCTTT.

The chain employs TRBV29-1 and TRBJ2-3; no reliable D call. Trimming cost V 6 bases and J 2 bases, with 6 bases left between them. Germline CDR1 and CDR2: SQVTM and ANQGSEA. The CDR3 covers 11 residues. The CDR3 region is CSVTFTDTQYF. As DNA, the CDR3 is TGCAGCGTCACATTCACAGATACGCAGTATTTT.

This chain uses TRBV5-6 with TRBJ2-3, with a tentative D call TRBD2 (6 bases). The CDR3 has 16 residues. The germline CDR1 and CDR2 sequences are SGHDT and YYEEEE. V dropped 3 bases and J dropped 0 bases, with 14 bases sitting between them. CDR3 sequence: CASSSAGQGSTDTQYF. The DNA for the CDR3 is TGTGCCAGCAGCTCCGCGGGGCAGGGAAGCACAGATACGCAGTATTTT.

The chain has TRBV7-3 and TRBJ1-1; TRBD1 matches at 7 bases. V was pared by 1 base and J by 4 bases, with 3 bases of the junction left unmatched. Germline V CDR1 and CDR2: SGHTA, FQGTGA. The CDR3 sequence is 14 residues long. The CDR3 is CASSLIPGGTEAFF. DNA for the CDR3: TGTGCCAGCAGCTTAATCCCAGGGGGCACTGAAGCTTTCTTT.

V is TRBV23-1 and J is TRBJ1-1; D is unclear. TRBV23-1 is annotated as an ORF whose role is uncertain. V lost 5 bases, J lost 2 bases, and 9 bases lay in between. This CDR3 is 13 amino acids long. CDR3 region: CASSSRHNTEAFF. Written as DNA, the CDR3 is TGCGCCAGCAGTAGTCGACACAACACTGAAGCTTTCTTT.

This sequence joins TRBV4-2 and TRBJ2-7; 13 bases align to TRBD2. V lost 0 bases, J lost 6 bases, and 5 bases stayed unmatched. Per the germline V gene, CDR1 is LGHNA and CDR2 is YNFKEQ. The CDR3 is 16 residues long. In DNA form, the CDR3 reads TGTGCCAGCAGCCAAGATGGACTAGCGGGAGAATCCGAGCAGTACTTC. Translated, it gives CASSQDGLAGESEQYF.

The chain couples TRBV13 to TRBJ1-6; D possibly corresponds to TRBD1 (6 bases). The V gene lost 4 bases and the J gene lost 8 bases, with 15 bases spanning the gap. This CDR3 is built from 15 residues. Germline CDR1 is PRHDT and CDR2 is FYEKMQ (reference sequence). CDR3 sequence: CASSSRVGADSPLHF. CDR3 DNA: TGTGCCAGCAGCTCACGGGTGGGGGCGGATTCACCCCTCCACTTT.

The J gene is TRBJ1-1, the V gene TRBV11-2; 7 bases agree with TRBD1. This CDR3 contains 13 residues. Looked up from germline, CDR1 is SGHAT and CDR2 is FQNNGV. Unmatched junction bases numbered 3, after V lost 1 base and J lost 7 bases. In DNA, the CDR3 is TGTGCCAGCAGCTTAGCCGGGACAGATGAAGCTTTCTTT. Translating it yields CASSLAGTDEAFF.

The V gene is TRBV4-1, the J gene TRBJ2-7, with 11 bases that match TRBD2. Germline trimming cut 3 bases from V and 2 bases from J; bases unmatched to any gene: 6. The germline V gene has CDR1 MGHRA and CDR2 YSYEKL. The CDR3 totals 16 residues. This CDR3 reads CASSQSLAGGAYEQYF. The CDR3 DNA reads as TGCGCCAGCAGCCAGTCTCTAGCGGGAGGAGCCTACGAGCAGTACTTC.

The chain joins TRBV11-2 to TRBJ1-2; TRBD1 matches 8 bases. Germline trimming cut 3 bases from V and 2 bases from J; bases unmatched to any gene: 2. The germline CDR1 and CDR2 sequences are SGHAT and FQNNGV. The CDR3 consists of 14 residues. The CDR3 here is CASSFWTGNYGYTF. CDR3 nucleotides: TGTGCCAGCAGCTTTTGGACAGGGAACTATGGCTACACCTTC.

The genes are TRBV7-3 and TRBJ2-1; 8 bases agree with TRBD1. The CDR3 totals 15 residues. Trimming removed 2 bases from V and 4 bases from J; junction bases left unmatched: 4. The germline V gene encodes CDR1 SGHTA and CDR2 FQGTGA. The CDR3 sequence is CASSLDRGLYNEQFF. The CDR3 DNA reads TGTGCCAGCAGCTTAGACAGGGGCCTATACAATGAGCAGTTCTTC.

The chain carries TRBV27 and TRBJ1-6; tentative D call: TRBD1 (5 bases). Germline V CDR1 and CDR2: MNHEY, SMNVEV (reference sequence). Trimming removed 5 bases at V and 1 base at J, with 12 bases between. This CDR3 spans 16 amino acids. CDR3: CASSKTAVSYNSPLHF. Written as DNA, the CDR3 is TGTGCCAGCAGTAAGACAGCCGTTTCCTATAATTCACCCCTCCACTTT.

The rearrangement joins TRBV28 to TRBJ2-7; D is perhaps TRBD1 (5 bases). Germline CDR1 MDHEN, CDR2 SYDVKM. V was clipped by 2 bases and J by 3 bases, with 20 bases between them. This CDR3 has 17 residues. The CDR3 sequence: CASSLRASAGQYYEQYF. The CDR3 DNA reads as TGTGCCAGCAGTTTAAGGGCGAGTGCAGGGCAGTACTACGAGCAGTACTTC. The entire variable domain, with the rest obtained from reference TRBV28 and TRBJ2-7, is as follows: DVKVTQSSRYLVKRTGEKVFLECVQDMDHENMFWYRQDPGLGLRLIYFSYDVKMKEKGDIPEGYSVSREKKERFSLILESASTNQTSMYLCASSLRASAGQYYEQYFGPGTRLTVT.

This rearrangement joins TRBV2 to TRBJ1-3; D call uncertain. The CDR3 extends over 14 amino acids. Trimming took 7 bases from V and 0 from J, leaving 10 bases between them. Per the germline V gene, CDR1 is SNHLY and CDR2 is FYNNEI. The DNA of the CDR3 is TGTGCCAGCAAGCGGGCATTCTCTGGAAACACCATATATTTT. This gives the protein CASKRAFSGNTIYF.